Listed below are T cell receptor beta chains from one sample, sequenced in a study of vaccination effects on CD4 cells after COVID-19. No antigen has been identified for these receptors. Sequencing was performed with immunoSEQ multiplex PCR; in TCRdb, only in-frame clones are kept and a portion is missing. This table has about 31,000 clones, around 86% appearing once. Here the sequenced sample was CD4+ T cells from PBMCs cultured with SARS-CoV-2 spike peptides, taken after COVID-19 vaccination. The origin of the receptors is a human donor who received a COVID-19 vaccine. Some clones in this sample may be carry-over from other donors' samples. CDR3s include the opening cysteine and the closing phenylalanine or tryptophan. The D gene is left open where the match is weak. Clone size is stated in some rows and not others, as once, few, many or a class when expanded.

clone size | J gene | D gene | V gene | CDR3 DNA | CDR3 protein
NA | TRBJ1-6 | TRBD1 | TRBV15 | TGTGCCACCAGCCCCCGGGACAGGGGTGGACCCCTCCACTTT | CATSPRDRGGPLHF
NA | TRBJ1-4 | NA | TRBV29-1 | TGCAGCGTTGAGAATCCAACTAATGAAAAACTGTTTTTT | CSVENPTNEKLFF
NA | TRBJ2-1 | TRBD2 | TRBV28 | TGTGCCAGCAGCTGGAACTCCCTAGCGGCAAGGGTCAATGAGCAGTTCTTC | CASSWNSLAARVNEQFF
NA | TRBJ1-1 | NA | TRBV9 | TGTGCCAGCAGCGTAGTTGAGAACCCTGAAGCTTTCTTT | CASSVVENPEAFF
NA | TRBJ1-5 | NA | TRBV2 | TGTGCCAGCTCGGCAGGTGCAAATCAGCCCCAGCATTTT | CASSAGANQPQHF
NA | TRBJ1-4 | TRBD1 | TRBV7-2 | TGTGCCAGCAGCTTGAGGACAGGGAATGAAAAACTGTTTTTT | CASSLRTGNEKLFF
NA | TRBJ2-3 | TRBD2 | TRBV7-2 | TGTGCCAGCAGCTTAAGTCCAGCGGGGGCGCGCACAGATACGCAGTATTTT | CASSLSPAGARTDTQYF
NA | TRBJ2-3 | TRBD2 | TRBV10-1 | TGCGCCAGCAGTGTGTCTAGCGGGCGCACAGATACGCAGTATTTT | CASSVSSGRTDTQYF
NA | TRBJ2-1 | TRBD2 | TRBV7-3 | TGTGCCAGCAGCCCCGGGACTAGCGGCAGTGAGCAGTTCTTC | CASSPGTSGSEQFF
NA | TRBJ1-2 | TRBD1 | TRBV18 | TGTGCCAGCTCACTTGACCTCACAGGGGGTGACGAGGGCTACACCTTC | CASSLDLTGGDEGYTF
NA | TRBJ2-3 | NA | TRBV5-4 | TGTGCCAGCAGCACGACCACAGGAACTGATACGCAGTATTTT | CASSTTTGTDTQYF
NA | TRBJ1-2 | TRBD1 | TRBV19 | TGTGCCAGTGCTCGGGGACAGCCCCACGGGGATGGCTACACCTTC | CASARGQPHGDGYTF
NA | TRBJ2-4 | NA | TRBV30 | TGTGCCTGGAGTGAAGACCTAGGGCTGGGCATTCAGTACTTC | CAWSEDLGLGIQYF
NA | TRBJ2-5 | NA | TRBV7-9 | TGTGCCAGCAGCCCCACGCCGGGGTATTCGGAGACCCAGTACTTC | CASSPTPGYSETQYF
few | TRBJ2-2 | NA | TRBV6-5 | TGTGCCAGCAGTTACTTCCCAGGAAGTAGTTTTGGGGAGCTGTTTTTT | CASSYFPGSSFGELFF
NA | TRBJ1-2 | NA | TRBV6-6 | TGTGCCAGCAGTTACCGCCGGGCCGACTATGGCTACACCTTC | CASSYRRADYGYTF
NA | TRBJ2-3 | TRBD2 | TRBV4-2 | TGTGCCAGCAGCCAAGTCGGGACTAGCGTCACAGATACGCAGTATTTT | CASSQVGTSVTDTQYF
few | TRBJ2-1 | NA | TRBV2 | TGTGCCAGCGAGGAAGGGCTTCCCCAAGGAAATGAGCAGTTCTTC | CASEEGLPQGNEQFF
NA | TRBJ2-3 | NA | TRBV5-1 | TGCGCCAGCAGAGCTTGGACCACAGATACGCAGTATTTT | CASRAWTTDTQYF
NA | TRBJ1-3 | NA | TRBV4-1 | TGCGCCAGCAGCCAAACCCGGGACTTTGGAAACACCATATATTTT | CASSQTRDFGNTIYF
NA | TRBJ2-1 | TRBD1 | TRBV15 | TGTGCCACCAGCGGGACAGGGATGGGAGTCTACAATGAGCAGTTCTTC | CATSGTGMGVYNEQFF
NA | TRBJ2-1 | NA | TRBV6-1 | TGTGCCAGCAGTGACCCCGCCGACAGCTCCTACAATGAGCAGTTCTTC | CASSDPADSSYNEQFF
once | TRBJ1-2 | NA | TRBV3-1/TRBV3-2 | TGTGCCAGCAGCCACACTGGACAATCTGGCTACACCTTC | CASSHTGQSGYTF
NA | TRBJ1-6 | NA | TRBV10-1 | TGCGCCAGCAGTCGACAGGCGGATTCACCCCTCCACTTT | CASSRQADSPLHF
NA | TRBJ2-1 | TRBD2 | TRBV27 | TGTGCCAGCAGTTTATCCCCGGGACTAGCGGGGGGGCCGAGCTCCTACAATGAGCAGTTCTTC | CASSLSPGLAGGPSSYNEQFF
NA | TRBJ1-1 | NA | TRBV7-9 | TGTGCCAGCAGCTCAAATCCCTCCAAGAACACTGAAGCTTTCTTT | CASSSNPSKNTEAFF
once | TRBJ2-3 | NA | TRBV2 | TGTGCCAGCACTGAACAGGGCACTAGCACAGATACGCAGTATTTT | CASTEQGTSTDTQYF
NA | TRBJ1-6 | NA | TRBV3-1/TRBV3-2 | TGTGCCAGCAGCCAATTTGCAGGGAGGGATTCACCCCTCCACTTT | CASSQFAGRDSPLHF
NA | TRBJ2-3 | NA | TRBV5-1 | TGCGCCAGCAGCTTGTACGGGCCGGGCACAGATACGCAGTATTTT | CASSLYGPGTDTQYF
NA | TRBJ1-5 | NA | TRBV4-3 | TGCGCCAGCAGCCAAGATAAGGGTTGGGGCAATCAGCCCCAGCATTTT | CASSQDKGWGNQPQHF
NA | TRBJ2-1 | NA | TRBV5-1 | TGCGCCAGCAGCTTGGATCCACAATCCGGTTACAATGAGCAGTTCTTC | CASSLDPQSGYNEQFF
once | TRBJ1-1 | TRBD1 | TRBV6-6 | TGTGCCAGCAGTTCTTCAGGGGGCAGGTACACTGAAGCTTTCTTT | CASSSSGGRYTEAFF
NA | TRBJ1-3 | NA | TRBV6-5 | TGTGCCAGCAGTTCACCAGGGGGAAACACCATATATTTT | CASSSPGGNTIYF
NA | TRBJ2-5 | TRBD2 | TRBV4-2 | TGTGCCAGCAGCCTCAGGACTAGCGGGGGGGCCGAGACCCAGTACTTC | CASSLRTSGGAETQYF
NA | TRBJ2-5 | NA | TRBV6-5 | TGTGCCAGCAGGGGGTACCAAGAGACCCAGTACTTC | CASRGYQETQYF
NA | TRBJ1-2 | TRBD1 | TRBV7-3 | TGTGCCAGCAGCACCCAGGGGGCCCCCCCCTATGGCTACACCTTC | CASSTQGAPPYGYTF
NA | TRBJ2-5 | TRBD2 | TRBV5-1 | TGCGCCAGCAGCTTGAGCGGGGGCCGAGAGACCCAGTACTTC | CASSLSGGRETQYF
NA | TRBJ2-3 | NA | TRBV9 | TGTGCCAGCAGCCGGGGGTTGGATACGCAGTATTTT | CASSRGLDTQYF